This T cell receptor (beta chain) was captured in a study of blood T cell repertoires in COVID-19. Repertoires were generated with immunoSEQ multiplex PCR, while TCRdb's copy carries only in-frame clones and drops some. The repertoire has over 200,000 clones, 70% to 90% of them found once; the top ten carry about 0.65%. The TCR sequence derives from a human donor in a cohort sampled during active COVID-19. Sequencing was performed on peripheral blood.

In nucleotides, the CDR3 is TGTGCCAGCAGCCCTTTATTGGGGGCACACGAGCAGTACTTC. It codes for CASSPLLGAHEQYF. This chain joins TRBV14 and TRBJ2-7; D perhaps matches TRBD1 (6 bases). In germline, CDR1 is SGHDN, CDR2 FVKESK. This CDR3 has 14 residues. V lost 4 bases to trimming and J lost 5 bases, with 15 bases between them.